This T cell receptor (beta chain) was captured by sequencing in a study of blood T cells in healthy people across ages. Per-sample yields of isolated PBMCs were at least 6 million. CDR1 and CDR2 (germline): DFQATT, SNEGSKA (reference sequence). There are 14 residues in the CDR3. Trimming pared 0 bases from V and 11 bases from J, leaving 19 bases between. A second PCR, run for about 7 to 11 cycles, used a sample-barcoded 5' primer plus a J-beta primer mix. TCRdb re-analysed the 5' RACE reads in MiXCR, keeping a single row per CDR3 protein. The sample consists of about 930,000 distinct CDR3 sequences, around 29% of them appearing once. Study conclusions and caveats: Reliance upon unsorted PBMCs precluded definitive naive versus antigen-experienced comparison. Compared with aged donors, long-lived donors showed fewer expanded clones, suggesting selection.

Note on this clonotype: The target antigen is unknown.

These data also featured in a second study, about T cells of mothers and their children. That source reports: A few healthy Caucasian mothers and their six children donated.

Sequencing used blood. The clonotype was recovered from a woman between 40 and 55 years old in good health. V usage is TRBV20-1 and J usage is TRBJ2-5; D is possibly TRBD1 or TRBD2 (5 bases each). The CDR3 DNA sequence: TGCAGTGCTAGAGAACCGGGACGTAACAATGAGCAGTACTTC. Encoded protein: CSAREPGRNNEQYF.